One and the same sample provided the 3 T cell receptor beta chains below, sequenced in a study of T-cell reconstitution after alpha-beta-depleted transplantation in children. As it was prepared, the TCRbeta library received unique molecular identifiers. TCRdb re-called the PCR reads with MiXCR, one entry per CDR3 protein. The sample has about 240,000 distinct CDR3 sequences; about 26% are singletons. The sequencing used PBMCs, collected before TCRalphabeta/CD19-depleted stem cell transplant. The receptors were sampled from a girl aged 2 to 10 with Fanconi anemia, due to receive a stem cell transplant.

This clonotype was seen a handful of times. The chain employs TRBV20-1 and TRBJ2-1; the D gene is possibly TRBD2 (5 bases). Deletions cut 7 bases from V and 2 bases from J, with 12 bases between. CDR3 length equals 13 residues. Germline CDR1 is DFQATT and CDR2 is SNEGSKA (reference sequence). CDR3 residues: CSVRAQPYNEQFF. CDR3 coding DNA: TGCAGTGTGAGGGCCCAACCCTACAATGAGCAGTTCTTC.

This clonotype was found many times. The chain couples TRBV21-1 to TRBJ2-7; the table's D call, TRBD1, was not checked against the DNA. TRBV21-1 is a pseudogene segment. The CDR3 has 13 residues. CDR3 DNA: TGTGCCAGCAGCATCCAGGGGACCTACGAGCAGTACTTC. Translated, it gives CASSIQGTYEQYF.

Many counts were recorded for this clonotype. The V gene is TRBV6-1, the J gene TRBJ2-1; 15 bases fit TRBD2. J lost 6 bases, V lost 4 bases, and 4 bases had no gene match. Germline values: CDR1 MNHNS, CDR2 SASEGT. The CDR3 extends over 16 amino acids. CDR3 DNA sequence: TGTGCCAGCAGTGGGACTAGCGGGAGGGCCATCAATGAGCAGTTCTTC. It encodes CASSGTSGRAINEQFF.